This T cell receptor (beta chain) emerged from a study of CD8 T cell repertoires and HIV-1 epitope variants. Turning to the study itself: T cells were cultured for nine to ten days with cytokines added on days 3 and 7. 1M T cells were kept uncultured as a baseline.

The CDR3 runs 12 residues. Germline V gene lookup returns CDR1 SNHLY and CDR2 FYNNEI. Losses at the gene ends were 6 bases for V and 8 bases for J; bases not matched to a gene: 6. In its sample, this clone was seen a few times. The antigen is unknown. General study results and limits: The assay identified only TCR beta chains of antigen-proliferating T cells.

The protocol was immunoSEQ multiplex PCR, while the TCRdb copy is restricted to in-frame clones and leaves out a portion. The sample carries roughly 5,900 clones, just over 65% recorded once. Specimen: cultured CD8+ T cells derived from PBMCs. The V and J genes are TRBV2 and TRBJ1-2, with TRBD1 identical over 7 bases. The origin of this receptor is a male donor with HIV. The DNA for the CDR3 is TGTGCCAGCAGGGAGACAGGGTCGGGCTACACCTTC. Translation: CASRETGSGYTF.